These T cell receptor beta chains were read from a single sample in a study of T cell repertoires in cytomegalovirus infection. TCRdb itself ran the reads through MiXCR, one entry per CDR3 protein. This table holds about 460,000 distinct CDR3 sequences, around 10% found once. Sequencing was performed on PBMCs. Receptor source: a human donor in good health (CMV status not recorded). Some clones in this sample may be carry-over from other donors' samples. Each CDR3 is given with its conserved first and last residue. A D gene is named only where the DNA matches it firmly. The size entry is marked missing in some rows and otherwise reads once, few, many or a size class.

>many|-|TRBJ1-1|TRBV20-1
TGCAGTGCTCCAGAGGGCTTAAAAGCTTTCTTT
CSAPEGLKAFF
>-|-|TRBJ1-5|TRBV15
TGTGCCACCAGCAGAGACAGGGAGGCTCAGCCCCAGCATTTT
CATSRDREAQPQHF
>-|-|TRBJ2-3|TRBV28
TGTGCCAGCAAAAAGCCGGGACGGACGCAGTATTTT
CASKKPGRTQYF
>many|TRBD1|TRBJ1-2|TRBV28
TGTGCCAGCAGACCGGGACAGGGGTATGGCTACACCTTC
CASRPGQGYGYTF
>many|-|TRBJ2-1|TRBV20-1
TGCAGTGCCCCACTGGGGGATCTTAGCTACAATGAGCAGTTCTTC
CSAPLGDLSYNEQFF
>many|TRBD2|TRBJ2-7|TRBV27
TGTGCCAGCCACGGTGGTAGCGGGTGGTACGAGCAGTACTTC
CASHGGSGWYEQYF
>few|TRBD2|TRBJ2-1|TRBV7-9
TGTGCCAGCAGCCCCCTCGGCGGGGGGGCCTCGAGCTCCTACAATGAGCAGTTCTTC
CASSPLGGGASSSYNEQFF
>few|-|TRBJ1-5|TRBV28
TGTGCCAGCGCCTTGGCCCAGGTGATTCTCAATCAGCCCCAGCATTTT
CASALAQVILNQPQHF
>many|-|TRBJ1-4|TRBV5-6
TGTGCCAGCAGCTTGAAAGGGGCTAATGAAAAACTGTTTTTT
CASSLKGANEKLFF
>many|-|TRBJ1-4|TRBV25-1
TGTGCCAGCAGTGAAGAACACCATGAAAAACTGTTTTTT
CASSEEHHEKLFF
>-|-|TRBJ1-5|TRBV27
TGTGCCAGCAGTGTACAGGGACCTAATCAGCCCCAGCATTTT
CASSVQGPNQPQHF
>few|-|TRBJ1-4|TRBV11-2
TGTGCCAGCAGACCCCTAGGGTGGGGGACAAAACTGTTTTTT
CASRPLGWGTKLFF
>few|TRBD1|TRBJ1-3|TRBV5-6
TGTGCCAGCAGCTTGGACGGATGGACAGGGGGATTTGGAAACACCATATATTTT
CASSLDGWTGGFGNTIYF
>-|-|TRBJ2-7|TRBV5-1
TGCGCCAGCAGCTTTATGCGGGGCATCAGCTCCTACGAGCAGTACTTC
CASSFMRGISSYEQYF
>many|TRBD1|TRBJ2-7|TRBV12-3/TRBV12-4
TGTGCCAGCAGCCCCGGGACCTCGGGACAGTCCTACGAGCAGTACTTC
CASSPGTSGQSYEQYF
>many|-|TRBJ2-5|TRBV7-2
TGTGCCAGCAGCTACTCCGGGACACCAGGGGAGACCCAGTACTTC
CASSYSGTPGETQYF
>few|TRBD2|TRBJ2-1|TRBV5-1
TGCGCCAGCAGCTTACCTCGGACTAGGAACTTAAATGAGCAGTTCTTC
CASSLPRTRNLNEQFF
>-|TRBD1|TRBJ1-3|TRBV12-3/TRBV12-4
TGTGCCAGCAGCCTCCGCGGAATCAGGGGGCGCATAGGAAACACCATATATTTT
CASSLRGIRGRIGNTIYF
>few|-|TRBJ1-4|TRBV30
TGTGCCAGTACACTCGCTGAAAAACTGTTTTTT
CASTLAEKLFF
>-|-|TRBJ1-1|TRBV4-2
TGTGCCAGCAGCCAAGATGGGGTAGCTTTCTTT
CASSQDGVAFF
>many|TRBD1|TRBJ1-2|TRBV27
TGTGCCAGCAGTCACCGGGACAGGGTGCCTTCTAACTATGGCTACACCTTC
CASSHRDRVPSNYGYTF
>many|-|TRBJ2-1|TRBV7-2
TGTGCCAGCAGCGGAATCGGGCGGGACGCAGCGTTCTTC
CASSGIGRDAAFF
>-|TRBD2|TRBJ2-7|TRBV29-1
TGCAGCGTTGAAGATCGCGGGAGTCGCTCCTACGAGCAGTACTTC
CSVEDRGSRSYEQYF
>many|-|TRBJ2-4|TRBV6-1
TGTGCCAGCAGTGAACGTTTGGGGGAAGGGGCTTCCAAAAACATTCAGTACTTC
CASSERLGEGASKNIQYF
>many|-|TRBJ2-2|TRBV11-2
TGTGCCAGCAGCTTCCCGGTAACCGGGGAGCTGTTTTTT
CASSFPVTGELFF
>-|-|TRBJ1-1|TRBV5-1
TGCGCCAGCAGCTTGGTAAGGAGGACTGAAGCTTTCTTT
CASSLVRRTEAFF
>-|TRBD1|TRBJ1-4|TRBV6-6
TGTGCCAGCAGTTACCCAGGGGGCGGCGAAAAACTGTTTTTT
CASSYPGGGEKLFF
>few|TRBD1|TRBJ2-5|TRBV2
TGTGCCAGCATCACAGGGGGAGAGACCCAGTACTTC
CASITGGETQYF
>many|-|TRBJ1-2|TRBV11-1
TGTGCCAGCAGTTTCAAAGGACCTTACTATGGCTACACCTTC
CASSFKGPYYGYTF
>-|TRBD2|TRBJ2-4|TRBV14
TGTGTCAGCAGCCGGAGGCTAGCGGGGGTTGCCAAAAACATTCAGTACTTC
CVSSRRLAGVAKNIQYF
>many|TRBD2|TRBJ2-1|TRBV7-6
TGTGCCAGCAGCTTAGCGAGCGGGAGGCTCGTTGGGATCAATGAGCAGTTCTTC
CASSLASGRLVGINEQFF
>-|-|TRBJ2-7|TRBV7-9
TGTGCCAGCAGCTCGCCAAAGGGGGATTCCTACGAGCAGTACTTC
CASSSPKGDSYEQYF
>-|-|TRBJ1-2|TRBV11-2
TGTGCCAGCAGCCCCCCCCCAGGAACAGGGGGCTACACCTTC
CASSPPPGTGGYTF
>few|-|TRBJ1-4|TRBV5-6
TGTGCCAGCAGCCCCACATCCGGGGGTGAAAAACTGTTTTTT
CASSPTSGGEKLFF
>many|-|TRBJ2-1|TRBV6-5
TGTGCCAGCAGTGGGAGGTACAATGAGCAGTTCTTC
CASSGRYNEQFF
>many|-|TRBJ2-7|TRBV7-8
TGTGCCAGCAGCTCTAGGAGGGGTCCCCACGAGCAGTACTTC
CASSSRRGPHEQYF
>many|-|TRBJ1-1|TRBV7-8
TGTGCCAGCAGCTTAGCGAGATCAGGGTTCATGAACACTGAAGCTTTCTTT
CASSLARSGFMNTEAFF
>few|TRBD2|TRBJ2-7|TRBV15
TGTGCCACCAGCCGAGGACTAGCTTCCTACGAGCAGTACTTC
CATSRGLASYEQYF
>-|-|TRBJ2-5|TRBV20-1
TGCAGTGCTAGAGGTTCTTGGGGACGATCCCAGTACTTC
CSARGSWGRSQYF
>-|-|TRBJ2-7|TRBV28
TGTGCCAGCAGTTCCACTACCCACTACGAGCAGTACTTC
CASSSTTHYEQYF
>-|TRBD1|TRBJ1-1|TRBV9
TGTGCCAGCAGCCGTGACAGGGTTCACACTGAAGCTTTCTTT
CASSRDRVHTEAFF
>many|-|TRBJ2-7|TRBV4-2
TGTGCCAGCAGCCAATCCGCCGGGCCGACCCCCTACGAGCAGTACTTC
CASSQSAGPTPYEQYF
>many|TRBD1|TRBJ2-7|TRBV28
TGTGCCAGCAGTTTTCCCGGGACAGGGATTTCCTACGAGCAGTACTTC
CASSFPGTGISYEQYF
>many|TRBD1|TRBJ1-3|TRBV7-9
TGTGCCAGCACCCGATCAGGGGGAAGCTCTGGAAACACCATATATTTT
CASTRSGGSSGNTIYF
>few|TRBD2|TRBJ2-7|TRBV9
TGTGCCAGCAGCGTTAGCGGGAGGGCCTACGAGCAGTACTTC
CASSVSGRAYEQYF
>-|TRBD2|TRBJ2-1|TRBV18
TGTGCCAGCTCACCCGGGACTACCAATGAGCAGTTCTTC
CASSPGTTNEQFF